This T cell receptor beta chain came from a study of control samples from healthy donors and cancer patients. Sequencing used immunoSEQ multiplex PCR; TCRdb keeps in-frame clones, though not all of them. This sample yields about 220,000 clones, of which around 94% are seen a single time; 1.5% belongs to the top ten. The length of the CDR3 is 18 residues. Germline-derived CDR1 and CDR2 are SGHTA and FQGNSA. After removal of 3 bases from V and 3 bases from J, the junction contained 12 bases not matched to a gene. The count of this clone is one. The sequencing input was blood. The chain recombines TRBV7-2 with TRBJ2-2; 8 bases are shared with TRBD1. The sequence derives from a man aged 50 to 59 in good health. The chain's CDR3 is CASSLTGVILRDTGELFF. CDR3 coding DNA: TGTGCCAGCAGCTTGACAGGGGTGATTTTGAGGGACACCGGGGAGCTGTTTTTT.